Listed below are T cell receptor beta chains from one sample, sequenced in a study of cytomegalovirus exposure and HLA in healthy donors. Sequencing used immunoSEQ multiplex PCR; TCRdb keeps in-frame clones, though not all of them. The table shows approximately 170,000 clones, with about 80% occurring only once. Material for sequencing was PBMCs. Receptors were obtained from a woman aged 50 to 60 in good health and CMV-seronegative. Both conserved end residues are part of each CDR3. D genes are given only for firm matches. Not every row has a clone size; where given, it reads once, few, many or a size class.

v_gene: TRBV19; d_gene: NA; abundance: NA; j_gene: TRBJ1-2; CDR3aa: CASSTSGNYYGYTF; CDR3nt: TGTGCCAGTAGTACGTCCGGGAACTACTATGGCTACACCTTC
v_gene: TRBV28; d_gene: NA; abundance: NA; j_gene: TRBJ1-5; CDR3aa: CASSSRPREKPQHF; CDR3nt: TGTGCCAGCAGTTCCCGCCCCAGGGAAAAGCCCCAGCATTTT
v_gene: TRBV5-1; d_gene: TRBD1; abundance: once; j_gene: TRBJ1-4; CDR3aa: CASSPHPRDRGEYEKLFF; CDR3nt: TGCGCCAGCAGCCCGCACCCCCGGGACAGGGGGGAATATGAAAAACTGTTTTTT
v_gene: TRBV9; d_gene: NA; abundance: NA; j_gene: TRBJ2-2; CDR3aa: CASSPRGDNTGELFF; CDR3nt: TGTGCCAGCAGCCCGCGGGGAGATAACACCGGGGAGCTGTTTTTT
v_gene: TRBV2; d_gene: NA; abundance: few; j_gene: TRBJ1-6; CDR3aa: CATTSLDTVIGNSPLHF; CDR3nt: TGTGCCACCACCTCCTTGGACACCGTTATAGGCAATTCACCCCTCCACTTT
v_gene: TRBV18; d_gene: TRBD1; abundance: NA; j_gene: TRBJ2-7; CDR3aa: CASSPGQLSYEQYF; CDR3nt: TGTGCCAGCTCGCCGGGACAGCTCTCCTACGAGCAGTACTTC
v_gene: TRBV18; d_gene: TRBD2; abundance: NA; j_gene: TRBJ2-3; CDR3aa: CASSPPGGFTDTQYF; CDR3nt: TGTGCCAGCTCACCTCCGGGGGGTTTCACAGATACGCAGTATTTT
v_gene: TRBV27; d_gene: TRBD2; abundance: medium-sized; j_gene: TRBJ2-1; CDR3aa: CASSVSGSSMDEQFF; CDR3nt: TGTGCCAGCAGTGTTAGCGGGAGCAGCATGGATGAGCAGTTCTTC
v_gene: TRBV5-6; d_gene: NA; abundance: NA; j_gene: TRBJ2-3; CDR3aa: CASSWGLGGRDTQYF; CDR3nt: TGTGCCAGCAGCTGGGGCCTGGGGGGGCGGGATACGCAGTATTTT
v_gene: TRBV6-5; d_gene: NA; abundance: NA; j_gene: TRBJ1-1; CDR3aa: CASSYSMSGTEAFF; CDR3nt: TGTGCCAGCAGTTACTCGATGTCAGGAACTGAAGCTTTCTTT
v_gene: TRBV28; d_gene: TRBD1; abundance: NA; j_gene: TRBJ1-5; CDR3aa: CASSLGQGVQPQHF; CDR3nt: TGTGCCAGCAGTTTAGGGCAGGGGGTACAGCCCCAGCATTTT
v_gene: TRBV28; d_gene: TRBD1; abundance: few; j_gene: TRBJ2-5; CDR3aa: CASSLDRVRETQYF; CDR3nt: TGTGCCAGCAGTTTAGACAGGGTGAGGGAGACCCAGTACTTC